Each of the 5 T cell receptor beta chains below was sequenced from the same sample in a study of post-analysis software for immune sequencing data. Regarding the study as a whole: About 5 TRBV segments were significantly more frequent in patients than in controls. TRBV5-6, TRBV5-1 and TRBV20-1 were among these segments.

Their recognized antigens are unknown. Researchers reported that TCR beta cDNA libraries carried unique molecular identifiers. TCRdb reanalysed the PCR reads using MiXCR and keeps one entry per CDR3 protein. In the table there are about 500,000 distinct CDR3 sequences, around 40% of which are singletons. Material: blood. The receptors were sampled from a girl aged 5 to 17 with multiple sclerosis.

The chain links TRBV7-2 to TRBJ2-7, with 7 bases matching TRBD1. Germline values: CDR1 SGHTA, CDR2 FQGNSA. The CDR3 sequence is 16 residues long. With 8 bases clipped from V and 0 bases from J, the junction kept 13 bases outside the gene matches. The CDR3 loop reads CASGGNPRDSSYEQYF. The CDR3 DNA follows: TGTGCCAGCGGTGGGAATCCCAGGGACAGCTCCTACGAGCAGTACTTC.

The gene calls are TRBV27 and TRBJ2-6; TRBD1 matches 8 bases. The CDR3 contains 17 residues. V trimming: 10 bases; J trimming: 4 bases; junction bases outside the gene matches: 15. Germline V gene sequence: CDR1 MNHEY, CDR2 SMNVEV (reference sequence). The DNA for the CDR3 is TGTGCCACCAGAGACCGGACAGGGTTATCCGGGGCCAACGTCCTGACTTTC. This encodes CATRDRTGLSGANVLTF.

The rearrangement links TRBV6-1 to TRBJ2-7; D is possibly TRBD2 (5 bases). The CDR3 is made up of 14 amino acids. Trimming took 2 bases from V and 2 from J, leaving 10 bases between them. Germline V lookup: CDR1 MNHNS, CDR2 SASEGT. CDR3 nucleotides: TGTGCCAGCAGTGAACCGGGAAGGACCTACGAGCAGTACTTC. It encodes CASSEPGRTYEQYF.

The chain uses TRBV29-1 and TRBJ2-5, with 9 bases matching TRBD1. The closer fit of TRBJ2-7 to the DNA end suggests the J call may be wrong. The CDR3 runs 13 residues. Germline lookup yields CDR1 SQVTM and CDR2 ANQGSEA. CDR3 nucleotides: TGCAGCGTTAGGACAGGGGATCGGGGCGAGCAGTACTTC. Its translation: CSVRTGDRGEQYF.

This sequence joins TRBV4-2 and TRBJ1-4; no clear D. V lost 0 bases and J 2 bases, leaving 7 bases between the germline ends. CDR3 length: 15 residues. The germline CDR1 and CDR2 sequences are LGHNA and YNFKEQ. The CDR3 region has the DNA TGTGCCAGCAGCCAAGAGCTGGGGACTAATGAAAAACTGTTTTTT. This encodes CASSQELGTNEKLFF.